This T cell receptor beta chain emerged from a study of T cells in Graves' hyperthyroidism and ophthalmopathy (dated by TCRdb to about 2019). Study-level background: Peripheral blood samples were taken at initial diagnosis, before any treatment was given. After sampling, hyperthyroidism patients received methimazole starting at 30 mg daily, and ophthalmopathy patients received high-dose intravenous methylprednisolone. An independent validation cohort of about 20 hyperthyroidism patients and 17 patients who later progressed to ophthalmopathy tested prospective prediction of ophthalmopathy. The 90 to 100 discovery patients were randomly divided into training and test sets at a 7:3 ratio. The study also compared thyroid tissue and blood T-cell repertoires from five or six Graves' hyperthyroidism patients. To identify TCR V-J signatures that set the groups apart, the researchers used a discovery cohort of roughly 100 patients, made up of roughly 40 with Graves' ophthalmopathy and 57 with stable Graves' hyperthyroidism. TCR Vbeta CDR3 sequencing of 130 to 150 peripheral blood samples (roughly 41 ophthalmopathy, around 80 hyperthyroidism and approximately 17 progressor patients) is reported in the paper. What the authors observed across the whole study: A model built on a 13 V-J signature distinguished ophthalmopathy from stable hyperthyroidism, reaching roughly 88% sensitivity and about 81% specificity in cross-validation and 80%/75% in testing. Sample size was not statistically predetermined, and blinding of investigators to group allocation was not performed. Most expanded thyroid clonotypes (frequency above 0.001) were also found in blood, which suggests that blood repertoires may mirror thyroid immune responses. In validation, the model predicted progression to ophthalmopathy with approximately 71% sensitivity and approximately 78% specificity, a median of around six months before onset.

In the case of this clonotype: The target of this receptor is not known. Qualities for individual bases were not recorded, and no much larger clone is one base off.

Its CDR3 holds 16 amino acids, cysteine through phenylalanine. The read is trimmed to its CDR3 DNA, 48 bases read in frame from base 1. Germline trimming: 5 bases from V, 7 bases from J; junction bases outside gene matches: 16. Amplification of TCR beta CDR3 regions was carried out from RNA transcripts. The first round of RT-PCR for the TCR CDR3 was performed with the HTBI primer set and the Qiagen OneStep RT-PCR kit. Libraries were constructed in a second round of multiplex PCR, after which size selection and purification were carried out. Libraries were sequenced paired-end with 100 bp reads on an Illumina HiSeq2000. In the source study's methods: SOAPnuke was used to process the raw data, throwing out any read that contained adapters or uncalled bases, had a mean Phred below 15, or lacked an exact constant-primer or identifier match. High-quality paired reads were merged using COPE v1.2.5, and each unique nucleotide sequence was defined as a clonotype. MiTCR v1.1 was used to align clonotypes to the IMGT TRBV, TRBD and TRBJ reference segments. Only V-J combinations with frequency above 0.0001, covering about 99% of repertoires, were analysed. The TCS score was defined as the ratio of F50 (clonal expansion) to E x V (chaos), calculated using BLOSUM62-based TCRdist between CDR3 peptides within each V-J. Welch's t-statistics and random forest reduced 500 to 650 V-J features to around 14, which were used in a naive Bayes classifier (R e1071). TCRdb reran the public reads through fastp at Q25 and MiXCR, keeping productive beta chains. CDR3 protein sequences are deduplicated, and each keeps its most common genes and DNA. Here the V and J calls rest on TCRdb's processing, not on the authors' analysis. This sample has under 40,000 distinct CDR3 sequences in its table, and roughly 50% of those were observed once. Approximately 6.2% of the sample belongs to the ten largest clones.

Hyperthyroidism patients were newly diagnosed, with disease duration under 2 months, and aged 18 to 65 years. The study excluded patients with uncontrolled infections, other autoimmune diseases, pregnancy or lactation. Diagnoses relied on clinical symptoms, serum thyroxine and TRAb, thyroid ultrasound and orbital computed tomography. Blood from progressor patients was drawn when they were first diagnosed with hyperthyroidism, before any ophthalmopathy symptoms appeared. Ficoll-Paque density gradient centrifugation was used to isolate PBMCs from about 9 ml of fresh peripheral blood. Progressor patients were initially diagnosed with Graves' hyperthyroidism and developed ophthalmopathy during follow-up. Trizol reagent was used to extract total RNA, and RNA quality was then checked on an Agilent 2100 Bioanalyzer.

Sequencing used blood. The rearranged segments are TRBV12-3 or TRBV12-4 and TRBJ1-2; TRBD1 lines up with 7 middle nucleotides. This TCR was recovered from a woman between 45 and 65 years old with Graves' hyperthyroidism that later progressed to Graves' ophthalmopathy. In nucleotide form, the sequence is TGTGCCAGCAGTCTCCACGTACGAAGGGGGCTGTGTGGCTACACCTTC. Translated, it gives CASSLHVRRGLCGYTF.